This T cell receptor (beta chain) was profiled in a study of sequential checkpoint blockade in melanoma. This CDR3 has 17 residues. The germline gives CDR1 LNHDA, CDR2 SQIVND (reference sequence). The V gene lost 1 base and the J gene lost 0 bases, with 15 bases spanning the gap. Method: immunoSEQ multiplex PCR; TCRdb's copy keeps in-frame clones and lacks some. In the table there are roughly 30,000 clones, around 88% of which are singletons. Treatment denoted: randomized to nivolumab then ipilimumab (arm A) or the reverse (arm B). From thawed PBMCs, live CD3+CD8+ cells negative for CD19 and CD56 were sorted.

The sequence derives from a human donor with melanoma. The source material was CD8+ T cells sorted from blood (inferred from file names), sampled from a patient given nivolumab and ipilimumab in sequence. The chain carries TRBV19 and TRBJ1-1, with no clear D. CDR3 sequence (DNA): TGTGCCAGTAGTATAGTTCCGGGGTTTGCCATGAACACTGAAGCTTTCTTT. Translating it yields CASSIVPGFAMNTEAFF.